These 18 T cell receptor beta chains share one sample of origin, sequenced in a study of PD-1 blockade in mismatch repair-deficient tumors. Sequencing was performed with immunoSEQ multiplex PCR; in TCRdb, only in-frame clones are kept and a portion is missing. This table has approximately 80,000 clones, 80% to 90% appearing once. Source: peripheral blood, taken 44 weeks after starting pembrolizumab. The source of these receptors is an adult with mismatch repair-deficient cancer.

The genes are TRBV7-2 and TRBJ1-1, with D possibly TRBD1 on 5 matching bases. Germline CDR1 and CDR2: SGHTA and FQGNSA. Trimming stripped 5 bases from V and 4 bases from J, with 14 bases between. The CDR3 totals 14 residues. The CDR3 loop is CASSPRAGSTEAFF. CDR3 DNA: TGTGCCAGCAGCCCCCGAGCAGGGAGCACTGAAGCTTTCTTT.

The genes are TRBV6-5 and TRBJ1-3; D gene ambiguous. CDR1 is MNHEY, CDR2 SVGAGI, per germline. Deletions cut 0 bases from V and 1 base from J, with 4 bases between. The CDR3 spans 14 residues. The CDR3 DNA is TGTGCCAGCAGTTACTCGGAGTCTGGAAACACCATATATTTT. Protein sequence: CASSYSESGNTIYF.

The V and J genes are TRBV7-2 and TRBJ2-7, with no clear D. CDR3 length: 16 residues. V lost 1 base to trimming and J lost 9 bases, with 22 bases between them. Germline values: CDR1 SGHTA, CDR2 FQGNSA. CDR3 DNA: TGTGCCAGCAGCTTAGGATCAAAACGGTGGGATTGGTGGCAGTACTTC. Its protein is CASSLGSKRWDWWQYF.

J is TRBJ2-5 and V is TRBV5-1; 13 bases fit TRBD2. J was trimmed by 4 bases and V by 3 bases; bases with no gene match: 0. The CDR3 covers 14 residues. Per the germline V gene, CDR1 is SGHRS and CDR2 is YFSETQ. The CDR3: CASSWTSGRETQYF. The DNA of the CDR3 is TGCGCCAGCAGCTGGACTAGCGGGAGAGAGACCCAGTACTTC.

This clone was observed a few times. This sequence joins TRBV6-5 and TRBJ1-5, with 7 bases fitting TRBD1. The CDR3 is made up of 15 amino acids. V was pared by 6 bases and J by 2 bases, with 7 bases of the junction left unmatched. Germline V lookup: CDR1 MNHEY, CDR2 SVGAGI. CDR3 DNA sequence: TGTGCCAGCAGGCACCAGGGGGAAGGCAATCAGCCCCAGCATTTT. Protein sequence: CASRHQGEGNQPQHF.

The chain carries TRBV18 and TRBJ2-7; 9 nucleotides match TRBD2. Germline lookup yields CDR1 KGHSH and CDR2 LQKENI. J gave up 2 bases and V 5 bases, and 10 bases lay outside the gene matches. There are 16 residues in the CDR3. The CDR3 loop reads CASSIPVTSGTYEQYF. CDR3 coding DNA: TGTGCCAGCTCAATCCCGGTGACTAGCGGAACCTACGAGCAGTACTTC. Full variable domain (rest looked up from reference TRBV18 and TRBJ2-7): NAGVMQNPRHLVRRRGQEARLRCSPMKGHSHVYWYRQLPEEGLKFMVYLQKENIIDESGMPKERFSAEFPKEGPSILRIQQVVRGDSAAYFCASSIPVTSGTYEQYFGPGTRLTVT.

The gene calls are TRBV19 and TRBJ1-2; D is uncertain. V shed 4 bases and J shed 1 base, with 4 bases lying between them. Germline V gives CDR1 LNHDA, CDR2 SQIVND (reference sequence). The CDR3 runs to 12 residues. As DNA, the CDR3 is TGTGCCAGTAGTAACGATAACTATGGCTACACCTTC. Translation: CASSNDNYGYTF.

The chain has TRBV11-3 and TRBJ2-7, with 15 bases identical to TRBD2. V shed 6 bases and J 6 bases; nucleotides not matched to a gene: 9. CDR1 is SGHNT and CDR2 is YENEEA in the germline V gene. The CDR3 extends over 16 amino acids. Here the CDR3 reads CASRLVGTSGRSEQYF. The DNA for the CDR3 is TGTGCCAGCAGGTTGGTTGGGACTAGCGGGAGGAGCGAGCAGTACTTC.

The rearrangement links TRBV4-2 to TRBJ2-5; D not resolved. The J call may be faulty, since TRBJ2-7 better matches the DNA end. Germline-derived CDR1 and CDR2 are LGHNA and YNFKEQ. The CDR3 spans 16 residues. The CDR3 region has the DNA TGTGCCAGCAGCCAAGTGGCTGGCGGTAGCTCCTACGAGCAGTACTTC. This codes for CASSQVAGGSSYEQYF.

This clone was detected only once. The CDR3 nucleotides are TGTGCCAGCAGCTCGGACGGCAGCTACGAGCAGTACTTC. It encodes CASSSDGSYEQYF. This chain joins TRBV7-6 and TRBJ2-7; D uncertain. Trimming took off 4 bases at V and 3 bases at J, with 10 bases between the two ends. The CDR3 extends over 13 amino acids. Germline CDR1 reads SGHVS; CDR2 reads FNYEAQ.

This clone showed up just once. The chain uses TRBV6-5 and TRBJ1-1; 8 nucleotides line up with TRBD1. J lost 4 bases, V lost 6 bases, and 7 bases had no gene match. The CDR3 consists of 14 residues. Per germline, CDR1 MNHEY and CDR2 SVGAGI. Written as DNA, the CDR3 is TGTGCCAGCAGCCGCAGGGGGCAGGTCACTGAAGCTTTCTTT. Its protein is CASSRRGQVTEAFF.

The CDR3 sequence: CASSLLAESYEQFF. The CDR3 bases are TGTGCCAGCAGCTTACTAGCGGAGTCTTATGAGCAGTTCTTC. The J gene is TRBJ2-1, the V gene TRBV7-9; 7 bases align to TRBD2. V dropped 2 bases and J dropped 8; count of bases not matched to a gene: 6. CDR3 length: 14 residues. CDR1 is SEHNR, CDR2 FQNEAQ, per germline (reference sequence).

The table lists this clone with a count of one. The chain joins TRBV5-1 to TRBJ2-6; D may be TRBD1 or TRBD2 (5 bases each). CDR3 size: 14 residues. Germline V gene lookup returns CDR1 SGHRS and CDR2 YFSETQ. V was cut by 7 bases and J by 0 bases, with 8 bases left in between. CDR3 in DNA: TGCGCCAGCGAGAGGGGCTCTGGGGCCAACGTCCTGACTTTC. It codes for CASERGSGANVLTF.

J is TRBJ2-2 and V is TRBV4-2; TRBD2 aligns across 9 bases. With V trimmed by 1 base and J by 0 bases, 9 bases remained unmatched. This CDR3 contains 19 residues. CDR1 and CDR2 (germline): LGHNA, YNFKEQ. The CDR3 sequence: CASSQAMKLAGTNTGELFF. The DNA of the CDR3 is TGTGCCAGCAGCCAAGCCATGAAACTAGCGGGCACGAACACCGGGGAGCTGTTTTTT.

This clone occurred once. The CDR3 bases are TGTGCCTGGAGTGTAGAACTAGACGGTGAAGCTTTCTTT. This gives the protein CAWSVELDGEAFF. The V call is TRBV30, the J call TRBJ1-1; D call uncertain. Germline V gene sequence: CDR1 GTSNPN, CDR2 SVGIG (reference sequence). This CDR3 is built from 13 residues. The ends were cut back, 0 bases at V and 7 bases at J, with 12 bases in the middle.

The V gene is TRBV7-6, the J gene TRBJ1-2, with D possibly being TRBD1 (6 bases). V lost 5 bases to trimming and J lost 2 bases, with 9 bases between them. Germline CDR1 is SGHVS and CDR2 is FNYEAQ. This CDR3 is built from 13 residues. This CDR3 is CASSRGQNYGYTF. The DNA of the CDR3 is TGTGCCAGCAGCCGAGGACAGAACTATGGCTACACCTTC.

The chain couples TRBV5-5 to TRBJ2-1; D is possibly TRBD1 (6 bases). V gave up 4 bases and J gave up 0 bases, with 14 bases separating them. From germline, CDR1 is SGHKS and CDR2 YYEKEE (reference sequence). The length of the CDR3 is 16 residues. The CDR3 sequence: CASSRIGTSSYNEQFF. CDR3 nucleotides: TGTGCCAGCAGCAGAATAGGGACATCCTCCTACAATGAGCAGTTCTTC.

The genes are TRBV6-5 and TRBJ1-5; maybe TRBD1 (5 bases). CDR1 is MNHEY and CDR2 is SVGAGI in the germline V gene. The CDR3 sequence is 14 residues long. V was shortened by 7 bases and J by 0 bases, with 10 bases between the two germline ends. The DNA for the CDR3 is TGTGCCAGCAAGAGAGGGGATAGCAATCAGCCCCAGCATTTT. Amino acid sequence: CASKRGDSNQPQHF.